Included here is one T cell receptor beta chain sequence, with context. Antigen: not known. V lost 2 bases and J lost 4; bases outside the gene matches: 4. This CDR3 is 16 amino acids long. Germline-derived CDR1 and CDR2 are MDHEN and SYDVKM. This specimen belongs to a study of blood T cells in healthy people across ages. The study, taken as a whole, reports: Fewer expanded clones and more diversity marked long-lived versus aged donors. The fall in TCR beta diversity per million T cells was roughly linear with age.

Total RNA was isolated from each sample in quantities of at least 5 micrograms. A second PCR, run for roughly 7 to 12 cycles, used a sample-barcoded 5' primer plus a J-beta primer mix. TCRdb re-analysed the 5' RACE reads in MiXCR, keeping a single row per CDR3 protein. Of 600,000 to 850,000 distinct CDR3 sequences listed, more than 40% were seen once; the top ten hold roughly 19%. The chain joins TRBV28 to TRBJ2-1; 11 bases line up with TRBD2. What was sequenced was blood. The clonotype originates from a woman aged 55-70 years in good health. The CDR3 DNA is TGTGCCAGCAGTTTAGTAGCGGGAGGGGATTACAATGAGCAGTTCTTC. It translates to CASSLVAGGDYNEQFF.